The 31 T cell receptor beta chains below all came from one sample that was sequenced in a study of beta chain features in type 1 diabetes. The whole isolated RNA underwent reverse transcription, so sequencing captured expressed TCRB transcripts. Produced via immunoSEQ multiplex PCR; TCRdb's table is partial and in-frame only. The table records about 140,000 clones, roughly 10% of them present only once. The sequencing input was central memory CD4+ T cells from blood. These receptors all come from a woman between 35 and 50 years old in good health.

The rearrangement joins TRBV7-2 to TRBJ2-3, with 8 positions matching TRBD2. Germline loops: CDR1 SGHTA, CDR2 FQGNSA. Losses at the gene ends were 5 bases for V and 1 base for J; bases not matched to a gene: 2. This CDR3 is 14 amino acids long. The CDR3 DNA follows: TGTGCCAGCAGCGTTAGCGGGGGCACAGATACGCAGTATTTT. It codes for CASSVSGGTDTQYF.

This clone appeared a few times. The CDR3 here is CASSSTFQGVDTEAFF. The CDR3 nucleotides are TGTGCCAGCAGTTCGACATTTCAGGGGGTCGACACTGAAGCTTTCTTT. The chain is built from TRBV7-9 and TRBJ1-1; 7 bases line up with TRBD1. Trimming removed 6 bases from V and 3 bases from J; junction bases left unmatched: 13. This CDR3 contains 16 residues. Germline CDR1 reads SEHNR; CDR2 reads FQNEAQ (reference sequence).

The chain employs TRBV5-1 and TRBJ1-1; 8 nucleotides line up with TRBD1. V was pared by 4 bases and J by 2 bases, with 13 bases of the junction left unmatched. The CDR3 length is 17 residues. Germline CDR1 is SGHRS and CDR2 is YFSETQ. CDR3 nucleotides: TGCGCCAGCAGCCCGCGAGGGACAGGCCCGGGAAACACTGAAGCTTTCTTT. Encoded protein: CASSPRGTGPGNTEAFF.

This sequence joins TRBV10-3 and TRBJ1-6; 10 positions match TRBD1. The CDR3 loop spans 15 amino acids. The germline CDR1 and CDR2 sequences are ENHRY and SYGVKD. V shed 5 bases and J 10 bases; nucleotides not matched to a gene: 8. The CDR3 DNA sequence: TGTGCCATCAGTACGACAGGGGGCTTTAAATCACCCCTCCACTTT. It specifies CAISTTGGFKSPLHF.

The gene calls are TRBV5-1 and TRBJ2-5, with TRBD2 identical over 9 bases. The CDR3 has 15 amino acids. J lost 1 base, V lost 0 bases, and 1 base had no gene match. From germline, CDR1 is SGHRS and CDR2 YFSETQ. For the CDR3, the DNA is TGCGCCAGCAGCTTGGCAGCGGGGGGCCAAGAGACCCAGTACTTC. Translating it yields CASSLAAGGQETQYF.

The chain is built from TRBV7-8 and TRBJ1-2, with 7 bases identical to TRBD1. CDR3 length: 14 residues. Germline V gene data show CDR1 as SGHVS and CDR2 as FQNEAQ. V shed 2 bases, J shed 0 bases, and the junction held 0 bases outside the gene matches. CDR3 bases: TGTGCCAGCAGCTTACAGGGGGCTAACTATGGCTACACCTTC. Protein product: CASSLQGANYGYTF.

This clone has only a few counts. The chain employs TRBV7-6 and TRBJ1-2; 7 bases are a match to TRBD1. CDR1 is SGHVS, CDR2 FNYEAQ, per germline. With 4 bases clipped from V and 5 bases from J, the junction kept 4 bases outside the gene matches. The CDR3 covers 13 residues. CDR3 in amino acids: CASSSLTGYGYTF. CDR3 DNA sequence: TGTGCCAGCAGCTCCCTGACAGGGTATGGCTACACCTTC. The whole variable domain, filled in from reference TRBV7-6 and TRBJ1-2, reads GAGVSQSPRYKVTKRGQDVALRCDPISGHVSLYWYRQALGQGPEFLTYFNYEAQQDKSGLPNDRFSAERPEGSISTLTIQRTEQRDSAMYRCASSSLTGYGYTFGSGTRLTVV.

This clone was counted only a few times. The V gene is TRBV7-8, the J gene TRBJ2-3, with a possible D match to TRBD2 (6 bases). Germline V gene data show CDR1 as SGHVS and CDR2 as FQNEAQ. Trimming removed 3 bases from V and 2 bases from J, with 15 bases in between. The CDR3 totals 16 residues. This chain's CDR3 is CASSFLGGANTDTQYF. CDR3 sequence (DNA): TGTGCCAGCAGCTTCCTTGGAGGGGCCAACACAGATACGCAGTATTTT.

The chain employs TRBV2 and TRBJ1-1; 7 bases are shared with TRBD1. This CDR3 comprises 13 residues. Germline lookup yields CDR1 SNHLY and CDR2 FYNNEI. V dropped 4 bases and J dropped 6; count of bases not matched to a gene: 5. CDR3 amino acids: CASSGQGIAEAFF. CDR3 sequence (DNA): TGTGCCAGCAGTGGACAGGGTATCGCTGAAGCTTTCTTT.

This clone came up a few times. The gene calls are TRBV6-1 and TRBJ1-5; 9 bases agree with TRBD1. With V trimmed by 4 bases and J by 9 bases, 13 bases remained unmatched. Germline values: CDR1 MNHNS, CDR2 SASEGT. The CDR3 sequence is 16 residues long. The CDR3 region is CASSASGQGLARPQHF. For the CDR3, the DNA is TGTGCCAGCAGTGCCTCGGGACAGGGTCTAGCGAGGCCCCAGCATTTT.

This clone has a handful of counts. V is TRBV5-6 and J is TRBJ2-7, with TRBD1 as a possible D gene (5 bases). This CDR3 has 12 amino acids. Germline values: CDR1 SGHDT, CDR2 YYEEEE. V lost 3 bases and J lost 10, with 14 bases in between. CDR3 sequence reads: CASSSVTGSQYF. CDR3 DNA sequence: TGTGCCAGCAGCTCGGTCACAGGCTCCCAGTACTTC.

V usage is TRBV7-9 and J usage is TRBJ1-1; 8 positions match TRBD1. V trimming: 0 bases; J trimming: 3 bases; junction bases outside the gene matches: 3. This CDR3 contains 15 residues. CDR1 is SEHNR and CDR2 is FQNEAQ in the germline V gene (reference sequence). In DNA, the CDR3 is TGTGCCAGCAGCTTAGCGCAGGGGGCGCACACTGAAGCTTTCTTT. Its protein is CASSLAQGAHTEAFF.

As to this clone: Other DNA sequences from this sample encode an identical CDR3 as well. The J gene is TRBJ1-6, the V gene TRBV6-1; D not resolved. The CDR3 contains 16 residues. V was clipped by 1 base and J by 0 bases, with 7 bases between them. The germline V gene encodes CDR1 MNHNS and CDR2 SASEGT. In DNA, the CDR3 is TGTGCCAGCAGTGAAGGCGAGGGCTCCTATAATTCACCCCTCCACTTT. Amino acid sequence: CASSEGEGSYNSPLHF.

The CDR3 DNA follows: TGTGCCAGCAGTGACTCTGGGGGCGGATATGGCTACACCTTC. It yields the protein CASSDSGGGYGYTF. The rearrangement uses TRBV6-4 and TRBJ1-2; possibly TRBD1 for D (6 bases). CDR3 length equals 14 residues. Germline V gene data show CDR1 as MRHNA and CDR2 as SNTAGT. Trimming stripped 0 bases from V and 5 bases from J, with 10 bases between.

This clone came up a few times. The J gene is TRBJ2-3, the V gene TRBV4-3; 9 bases are a match to TRBD2. CDR3 length equals 16 residues. Germline CDR1 LGHNA, CDR2 YSLEER. V lost 1 base and J lost 6; bases outside the gene matches: 8. Here the CDR3 reads CASSQGAGGQSDTQYF. Written as DNA, the CDR3 is TGCGCCAGCAGCCAAGGGGCGGGGGGGCAATCGGATACGCAGTATTTT.

This clone was recorded many times. This chain joins TRBV7-9 and TRBJ2-3; 8 bases match TRBD2. J gave up 0 bases and V 4 bases, and 3 bases lay outside the gene matches. The CDR3 runs 15 residues. Germline CDR1 and CDR2: SEHNR and FQNEAQ (reference sequence). The CDR3 bases are TGTGCCAGCAGCTCCCAGCGGGGGAGCACAGATACGCAGTATTTT. It encodes CASSSQRGSTDTQYF.

V and J are TRBV4-3 and TRBJ2-5; 10 bases align to TRBD2. V was pared by 1 base and J by 1 base, with 6 bases of the junction left unmatched. The CDR3 consists of 17 residues. Germline loops: CDR1 LGHNA, CDR2 YSLEER. The CDR3 DNA reads as TGCGCCAGCAGCCAAGCGGGGGTAGCGGGGGGCCAAGAGACCCAGTACTTC. Translating gives CASSQAGVAGGQETQYF.

This clone turned up a few times. J is TRBJ2-1 and V is TRBV2, with D possibly being TRBD1 (5 bases). This CDR3 spans 18 amino acids. V was clipped by 5 bases and J by 1 base, with 21 bases between them. Per the germline V gene, CDR1 is SNHLY and CDR2 is FYNNEI. CDR3 loop: CASSSFFWGTKSYNEQFF. The DNA of the CDR3 is TGTGCCAGCAGTTCGTTTTTTTGGGGCACAAAATCCTACAATGAGCAGTTCTTC.

This clone occurred a few times. The gene calls are TRBV9 and TRBJ2-3; D might be TRBD2 (6 bases). Germline V gives CDR1 SGDLS, CDR2 YYNGEE. The CDR3 length is 13 residues. Trimming left V 4 bases short and J 4 bases short, with 10 bases between. CDR3 sequence: CASSTWEADTQYF. CDR3 DNA sequence: TGTGCCAGCAGCACCTGGGAGGCAGATACGCAGTATTTT. The full variable domain, completed using reference TRBV9 and TRBJ2-3, is DSGVTQTPKHLITATGQRVTLRCSPRSGDLSVYWYQQSLDQGLQFLIQYYNGEERAKGNILERFSAQQFPDLHSELNLSSLELGDSALYFCASSTWEADTQYFGPGTRLTVL.

The CDR3 DNA sequence: TGTGCCTTCAAAGGACAGGGGGGAGTTGACTATGGCTACACCTTC. Translation gives CAFKGQGGVDYGYTF. The chain recombines TRBV5-4 with TRBJ1-2; the match to TRBD1 covers 10 bases. This CDR3 has 15 amino acids. Germline V gene data show CDR1 as SGHNT and CDR2 as YYREEE (reference sequence). Losses at the gene ends were 10 bases for V and 3 bases for J; bases not matched to a gene: 12.

This clone has a handful of counts. V is TRBV6-1 and J is TRBJ2-3; no definite D call. The V end lost 6 bases, the J end lost 2 bases, and 15 bases lay between the germline ends. The CDR3 spans 15 residues. Germline V lookup: CDR1 MNHNS, CDR2 SASEGT. The CDR3 DNA reads as TGTGCCAGCAGACAACAGAGAGCCCTCACAGATACGCAGTATTTT. Amino acid sequence: CASRQQRALTDTQYF.

V gene TRBV5-4 combines with J gene TRBJ2-7, with 10 bases identical to TRBD1. Germline values: CDR1 SGHNT, CDR2 YYREEE (reference sequence). Trimming removed 1 base from V and 5 bases from J; junction bases left unmatched: 3. The CDR3 spans 14 residues. The CDR3 DNA reads as TGTGCCAGCAGCTTGAGGGACAGGGGCCACGAGCAGTACTTC. Its protein is CASSLRDRGHEQYF.

This clone was picked up many times. The chain carries TRBV29-1 and TRBJ2-7; 9 bases align to TRBD1. The CDR3 runs 13 residues. The germline CDR1 and CDR2 sequences are SQVTM and ANQGSEA. V gave up 6 bases and J gave up 4 bases; unmatched junction bases: 7. CDR3 region: CSVTGTGMYEQYF. The CDR3 DNA is TGCAGCGTGACCGGGACAGGGATGTACGAGCAGTACTTC.

The table lists this clone with a few counts. V gene TRBV5-1 combines with J gene TRBJ2-7; D is undetermined. Germline lookup yields CDR1 SGHRS and CDR2 YFSETQ. CDR3 size: 14 residues. V shed 0 bases and J shed 1 base, with 8 bases lying between them. The CDR3 DNA follows: TGCGCCAGCAGCTTGGTGGTTCGGTCCTACGAGCAGTACTTC. Its protein product is CASSLVVRSYEQYF.

The chain uses TRBV19 and TRBJ1-5; D remains unclear. Trimming left V 3 bases short and J 0 bases short, with 6 bases between. CDR1 and CDR2 (germline): LNHDA, SQIVND (reference sequence). This CDR3 has 14 amino acids. CDR3 nucleotide sequence: TGTGCCAGTAGTATGACTGGTAGCAATCAGCCCCAGCATTTT. Translated, it gives CASSMTGSNQPQHF.

This chain connects TRBV10-3 to TRBJ2-4; 12 bases align to TRBD2. This CDR3 has 17 amino acids. Germline CDR1 and CDR2: ENHRY and SYGVKD. J lost 3 bases, V lost 3 bases, and 6 bases had no gene match. This CDR3 is CAISDASGGAGKNIQYF. The CDR3, as DNA: TGTGCCATCAGTGACGCTAGCGGGGGGGCTGGCAAAAACATTCAGTACTTC.

This clone was seen only a few times. The chain uses TRBV5-4 and TRBJ2-4, with TRBD1 matching over 9 bases. V trimming: 7 bases; J trimming: 0 bases; junction bases outside the gene matches: 2. This CDR3 region has 14 residues. CDR1 SGHNT and CDR2 YYREEE come from the germline V gene (reference sequence). In DNA, the CDR3 is TGTGCCAGCGGGGGACAGGGAGCCAAAAACATTCAGTACTTC. This translates into CASGGQGAKNIQYF.

The chain has TRBV2 and TRBJ2-7; D uncertain. V was trimmed by 7 bases and J by 0 bases, leaving 13 bases between them. CDR3 length equals 14 residues. The V gene's germline CDR1 is SNHLY and CDR2 FYNNEI. CDR3 sequence (DNA): TGTGCCAGCATGGTGGAGACCAGCTCCTACGAGCAGTACTTC. Translation gives CASMVETSSYEQYF. Full variable domain (rest looked up from reference TRBV2 and TRBJ2-7): EPEVTQTPSHQVTQMGQEVILRCVPISNHLYFYWYRQILGQKVEFLVSFYNNEISEKSEIFDDQFSVERPDGSNFTLKIRSTKLEDSAMYFCASMVETSSYEQYFGPGTRLTVT.

This rearrangement joins TRBV14 to TRBJ1-1, with TRBD1 matching over 10 bases. The CDR3 totals 14 residues. Germline V gives CDR1 SGHDN, CDR2 FVKESK. Trimming took 3 bases from V and 6 from J; bases not matched to a gene: 4. The CDR3 region has the DNA TGTGCCAGCAGCCACGGGACAGGGGTTGCTGAAGCTTTCTTT. It is translated as CASSHGTGVAEAFF.

This clone was found a few times. The chain is built from TRBV14 and TRBJ2-7, with 8 bases that match TRBD1. After removal of 5 bases from V and 4 bases from J, the junction contained 4 bases not matched to a gene. Germline V gene lookup returns CDR1 SGHDN and CDR2 FVKESK. This CDR3 has 13 amino acids. The CDR3 DNA follows: TGTGCCAGCAGCACCCGACAGGGGTACGAGCAGTACTTC. It codes for CASSTRQGYEQYF.

This chain links TRBV7-2 with TRBJ2-1; D is perhaps TRBD2 (5 bases). CDR1 and CDR2 from the germline V gene are SGHTA and FQGNSA. The CDR3 consists of 13 residues. Trimming left V 2 bases short and J 9 bases short, with 11 bases between. This chain's CDR3 is CASSLKRIGEQFF. CDR3 sequence (DNA): TGTGCCAGCAGCTTAAAGCGGATTGGTGAGCAGTTCTTC.